This T cell receptor beta chain is drawn from a study of T cell changes during pregnancy in multiple sclerosis. The trim removed 4 bases at V and 4 bases at J, leaving 3 bases unmatched. Germline V gene sequence: CDR1 MGHRA, CDR2 YSYEKL. The CDR3 totals 14 residues. The protocol was immunoSEQ multiplex PCR, while the TCRdb copy is restricted to in-frame clones and leaves out a portion. The profile shows tens of thousands of clones, around 92% of them singletons. Here the sequenced sample was CD8+ T cells from peripheral blood mononuclear cells, taken in the third trimester of pregnancy. This TCR came from a female donor in good health, enrolled as a control in a pregnancy study. V gene TRBV4-1 combines with J gene TRBJ2-7, with TRBD2 matching over 11 bases. For the CDR3, the DNA is TGCGCCAGCAGCCTTACTAGCGGGGGTTACGAGCAGTACTTC. Translating it yields CASSLTSGGYEQYF.